These T cell receptor beta chains were read from a single sample in a study of CD8 T cells in Susac syndrome. MiXCR, run by TCRdb on the immunoSEQ multiplex PCR reads, gives a single entry per CDR3 protein. The sample lists roughly 80,000 distinct CDR3 sequences, 85% to 95% occurring once. Sequencing used CD8+ T cells from PBMCs. The receptors come from a human donor in good health. CDR3s include the opening cysteine and the closing phenylalanine or tryptophan. The D gene is left open where the match is weak. Clone size, where shown, is once, few, many, or a class for clones that have expanded.

j_call v_call d_call clone_size cdr3_nt cdr3_aa
TRBJ1-2 TRBV12-3/TRBV12-4 NA NA TGTGCCAGCATCAACATCGGGGGTGGCTACACCTTC CASINIGGGYTF
TRBJ2-7 TRBV25-1 TRBD1 NA TGTGCCAGCAGTGGAGAGGGACAGAGTTACGAGCAGTACTTC CASSGEGQSYEQYF
TRBJ2-2 TRBV3-1 NA NA TGTGCCAGCAGCCAAGATGGCCCACCCGGGGAGCTGTTTTTT CASSQDGPPGELFF
TRBJ1-1 TRBV11-2 NA once TGTGCCAGCAGCACTTCACAGGGCATGAACACTGAAGCTTTCTTT CASSTSQGMNTEAFF
TRBJ2-1 TRBV5-1 TRBD1 NA TGCGCCAGCAGCTTAGGACAGGGGGCGGATGAGCAGTTCTTC CASSLGQGADEQFF
TRBJ1-2 TRBV15 NA NA TGTGCCACCAGCAGAGATAAGGGAGGGTATGGCTACACCTTC CATSRDKGGYGYTF
TRBJ1-2 TRBV6-7 NA NA TGTGCCAGCCCCAGGGAGGCCATTTTCGGCTACACCTTC CASPREAIFGYTF
TRBJ1-5 TRBV12-3/TRBV12-4 NA NA TGTGCCAGCAGCGACGGTGAACCCCAGCATTTT CASSDGEPQHF
TRBJ2-1 TRBV28 NA NA TGTGCCAGCAGTTTATCTTCCAGTACGTCTAATGAGCAGTTCTTC CASSLSSSTSNEQFF
TRBJ1-1 TRBV11-2 NA NA TGTGCCAGCAGCAAAACCCAGGGGTCGAACACTGAAGCTTTCTTT CASSKTQGSNTEAFF
TRBJ2-1 TRBV5-4 TRBD2 NA TGTGCCAGCAGTTCACCAGATGGGACTAGCGGGAGTATTGAGCAGTTCTTC CASSSPDGTSGSIEQFF
TRBJ2-3 TRBV4-1 NA NA TGCGCCAGCAGCCAACCGTTGAGGGGCGGGGACACAGATACGCAGTATTTT CASSQPLRGGDTDTQYF
TRBJ2-5 TRBV12-3/TRBV12-4 TRBD2 NA TGTGCCAGCAGTCCTAGCGGGAGAGTGGAGACCCAGTACTTC CASSPSGRVETQYF
TRBJ1-1 TRBV25-1 NA NA TGTGCCAGCAGTGATTCCAGACCGACTCCAAGGGGGACTGAAGCTTTCTTT CASSDSRPTPRGTEAFF
TRBJ1-2 TRBV12-3/TRBV12-4 NA once TGTGCCAGCAGCGCGGGGTGGCAGGTGGCTAACTATGGCTACACCTTC CASSAGWQVANYGYTF
TRBJ2-1 TRBV13 TRBD2 NA TGTGCCAGCAGCTCTTCGACTAGCGGGGGGCCTACGCCATACAATGAGCAGTTCTTC CASSSSTSGGPTPYNEQFF
TRBJ2-5 TRBV7-9 TRBD1 NA TGTGCCAGCAGCTCTAGTGGGACAGGGGGTGTGGAGACCCAGTACTTC CASSSSGTGGVETQYF
TRBJ1-2 TRBV12-3/TRBV12-4 TRBD1 once TGTGCCTCCAGGGGGCGGTCCTATGGCTACACCTTC CASRGRSYGYTF
TRBJ2-5 TRBV6-2/TRBV6-3 NA NA TGTGCCAGCAGTTACGTGGAGACCCAGTACTTC CASSYVETQYF
TRBJ2-5 TRBV5-1 TRBD1 NA TGCGCCAGCAGCTTATGGACAGGGGAAGAGACCCAGTACTTC CASSLWTGEETQYF
TRBJ2-3 TRBV20-1 TRBD2 NA TGCAGTGCTAGTTTGCTAGCGGGCACAGATACGCAGTATTTT CSASLLAGTDTQYF
TRBJ1-2 TRBV4-3 NA NA TGCGCCAGCAGCCAAGAAAGAGGGGACAATGGCTACACCTTC CASSQERGDNGYTF
TRBJ2-7 TRBV13 NA NA TGTGCCAGCAGCTCCCGGGGGGCAGGGGCCGAGCAGTACTTC CASSSRGAGAEQYF
TRBJ1-1 TRBV6-5 NA once TGTGCCAGCAGGAAGACAGCCACCATGAACACTGAAGCTTTCTTT CASRKTATMNTEAFF
TRBJ2-3 TRBV9 NA NA TGTGCCAGCGACAGTCCTAGCACAGATACGCAGTATTTT CASDSPSTDTQYF
TRBJ2-1 TRBV11-2 NA few TGTGCCAGCCTGAAATTGGGGCATAATGAGCAGTTCTTC CASLKLGHNEQFF
TRBJ1-1 TRBV3-1 NA NA TGTGCCAGCAGCCAAGCCAGGGACATGAACACTGAAGCTTTCTTT CASSQARDMNTEAFF
TRBJ2-5 TRBV12-3/TRBV12-4 NA NA TGTGCCAGCAGTCCCCGGCCAGGCCCCGGCCTGGAGACCCAGTACTTC CASSPRPGPGLETQYF
TRBJ1-3 TRBV14 NA NA TGTGCCAGCAGCCCGGGACGGAGCTCTGGAAACACCATATATTTT CASSPGRSSGNTIYF
TRBJ1-1 TRBV20-1 NA NA TGCAGTGCTAGTTGGCGGGACAACACTGAAGCTTTCTTT CSASWRDNTEAFF
TRBJ2-7 TRBV5-1 TRBD1 NA TGCGCCAGCAGCTTGGGACAGGGGACCGACGAGCAGTACTTC CASSLGQGTDEQYF
TRBJ2-7 TRBV20-1 NA NA TGCAGTGCTAGAGGAAGCCAAGACCACGAGCAGTACTTC CSARGSQDHEQYF
TRBJ2-3 TRBV25-1 NA NA TGTGCCAGCCAGGGTGCTAGCACAGATACGCAGTATTTT CASQGASTDTQYF
TRBJ1-2 TRBV20-1 TRBD1 NA TGCAGTGCCCGAGGGACAGGGGGGTTCTATGGCTACACCTTC CSARGTGGFYGYTF
TRBJ1-2 TRBV29-1 NA NA TGCAGCGTTGAGATTCAGGATGGCTACACCTTC CSVEIQDGYTF
TRBJ1-2 TRBV6-5 TRBD1 NA TGTGCCAGCAGGACGACAGGGGTTGATGGCTACACCTTC CASRTTGVDGYTF
TRBJ2-4 TRBV20-1 TRBD2 NA TGCAGTGCTAGAGAGGAAATAGGTGTGCGGGGGGCTCCCTCTTCAGCCAAAAACATTCAGTACTTC CSAREEIGVRGAPSSAKNIQYF
TRBJ1-2 TRBV12-3/TRBV12-4 TRBD1 once TGTGCCAGCATCAATACGGGGACAGGCTATGGCTACACCTTC CASINTGTGYGYTF
TRBJ1-2 TRBV7-9 NA NA TGTGCCAGCAGCCCCTCCTGGACTAACTATGGCTACACCTTC CASSPSWTNYGYTF
TRBJ1-1 TRBV9 NA NA TGTGCCAGCAGCGCGCGGGTCGACACTGAAGCTTTCTTT CASSARVDTEAFF
TRBJ2-7 TRBV20-1 TRBD1 NA TGCAGTGCCGACGGGACAGCCTCCTACGAGCAGTACTTC CSADGTASYEQYF
TRBJ2-1 TRBV12-3/TRBV12-4 TRBD2 NA TGTGCCAGCACCAGCGGGAGGGATGAGCAGTTCTTC CASTSGRDEQFF
TRBJ2-7 TRBV29-1 TRBD1 NA TGCAGCGCTGAGGGACAGAGCTCCTACGAGCAGTACTTC CSAEGQSSYEQYF
TRBJ2-3 TRBV27 NA NA TGTGCCAGCAGTTTCGGACGGAACGCAGATACGCAGTATTTT CASSFGRNADTQYF